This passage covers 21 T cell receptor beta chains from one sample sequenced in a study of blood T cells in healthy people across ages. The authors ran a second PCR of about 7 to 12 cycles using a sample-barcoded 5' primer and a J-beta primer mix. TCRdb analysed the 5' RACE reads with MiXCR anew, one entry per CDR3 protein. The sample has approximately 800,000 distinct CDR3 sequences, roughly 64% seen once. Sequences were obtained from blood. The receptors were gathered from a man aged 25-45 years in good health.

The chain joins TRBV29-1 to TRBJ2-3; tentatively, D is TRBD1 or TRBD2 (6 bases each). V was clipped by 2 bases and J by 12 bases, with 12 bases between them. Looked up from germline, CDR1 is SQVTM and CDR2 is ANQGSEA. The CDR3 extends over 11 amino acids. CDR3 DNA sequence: TGCAGCGTTGAACTTGGGGGGCCACAGTATTTT. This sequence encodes CSVELGGPQYF.

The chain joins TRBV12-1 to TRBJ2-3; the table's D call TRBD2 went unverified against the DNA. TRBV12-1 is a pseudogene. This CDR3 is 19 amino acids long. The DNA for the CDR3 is TGTGCCAGCTCCACTACTCCGGGACTAGCGGGGGGGAGCACAGATACGCAGTATTTT. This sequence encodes CASSTTPGLAGGSTDTQYF.

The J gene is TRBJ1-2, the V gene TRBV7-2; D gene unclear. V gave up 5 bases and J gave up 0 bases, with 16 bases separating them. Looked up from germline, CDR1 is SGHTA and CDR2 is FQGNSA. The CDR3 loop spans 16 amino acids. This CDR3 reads CASSLFGAGSNYGYTF. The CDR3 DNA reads TGTGCCAGCAGCCTATTTGGTGCCGGCTCTAACTATGGCTACACCTTC.

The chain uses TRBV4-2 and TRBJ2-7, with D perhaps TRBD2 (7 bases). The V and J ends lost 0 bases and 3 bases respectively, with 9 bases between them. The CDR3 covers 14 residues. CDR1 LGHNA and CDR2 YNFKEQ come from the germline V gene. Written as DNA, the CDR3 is TGTGCCAGCAGCCAAGAGAGGGGGGGCTACGAGCAGTACTTC. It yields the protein CASSQERGGYEQYF.

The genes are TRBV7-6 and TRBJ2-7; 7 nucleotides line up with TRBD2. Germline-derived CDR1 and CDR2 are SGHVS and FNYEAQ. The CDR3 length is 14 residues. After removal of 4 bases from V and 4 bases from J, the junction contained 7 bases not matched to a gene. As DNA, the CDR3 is TGTGCCAGCAGCTATGCGGGAGCGGGTTACGAGCAGTACTTC. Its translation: CASSYAGAGYEQYF. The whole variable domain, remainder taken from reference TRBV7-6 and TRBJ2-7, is GAGVSQSPRYKVTKRGQDVALRCDPISGHVSLYWYRQALGQGPEFLTYFNYEAQQDKSGLPNDRFSAERPEGSISTLTIQRTEQRDSAMYRCASSYAGAGYEQYFGPGTRLTVT.

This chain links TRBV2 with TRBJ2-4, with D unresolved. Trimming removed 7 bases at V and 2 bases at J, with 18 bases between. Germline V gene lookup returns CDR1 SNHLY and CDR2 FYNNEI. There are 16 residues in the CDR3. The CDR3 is CASMYSGGQTKNIQYF. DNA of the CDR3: TGTGCCAGCATGTATTCAGGTGGGCAAACCAAAAACATTCAGTACTTC.

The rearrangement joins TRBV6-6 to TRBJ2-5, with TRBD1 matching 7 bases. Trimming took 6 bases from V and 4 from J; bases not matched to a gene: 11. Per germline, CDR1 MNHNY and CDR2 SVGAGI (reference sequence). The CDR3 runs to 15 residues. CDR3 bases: TGTGCCAGCAGACAGGGGATCTATACTGGAGAGACCCAGTACTTC. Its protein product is CASRQGIYTGETQYF.

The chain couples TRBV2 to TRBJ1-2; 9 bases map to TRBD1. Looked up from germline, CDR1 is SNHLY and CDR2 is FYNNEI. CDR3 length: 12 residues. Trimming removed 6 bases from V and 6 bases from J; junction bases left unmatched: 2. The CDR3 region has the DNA TGTGCCAGCAGGGACAGGGGAAATGGCTACACCTTC. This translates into CASRDRGNGYTF.

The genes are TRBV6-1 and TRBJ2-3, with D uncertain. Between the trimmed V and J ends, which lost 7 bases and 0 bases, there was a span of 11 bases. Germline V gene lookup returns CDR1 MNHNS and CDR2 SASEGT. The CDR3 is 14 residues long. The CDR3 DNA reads TGTGCCAGCAAAGACACCGTTAGCACAGATACGCAGTATTTT. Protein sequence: CASKDTVSTDTQYF.

CDR3 in amino acids: CASSHTSGGSGNQPQHF. The CDR3 nucleotides read TGTGCCAGCAGCCACACCTCAGGGGGCTCGGGCAATCAGCCCCAGCATTTT. V usage is TRBV3-1 and J usage is TRBJ1-5, with 8 nucleotides matching TRBD1. Germline lookup yields CDR1 LGHDT and CDR2 YNNKEL (reference sequence). The CDR3 runs to 17 residues. V gave up 3 bases and J gave up 2 bases; unmatched junction bases: 9.

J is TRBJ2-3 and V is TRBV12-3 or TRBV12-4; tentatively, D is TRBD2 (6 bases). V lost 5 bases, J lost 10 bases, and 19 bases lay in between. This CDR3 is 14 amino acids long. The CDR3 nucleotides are TGTGCCAGCAGTCAAGCATCCGTTAGCGGTCCGCAGTATTTT. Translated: CASSQASVSGPQYF.

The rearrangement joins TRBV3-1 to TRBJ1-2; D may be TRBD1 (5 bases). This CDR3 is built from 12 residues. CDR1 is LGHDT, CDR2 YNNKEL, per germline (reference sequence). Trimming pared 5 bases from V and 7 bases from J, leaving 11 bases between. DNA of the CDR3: TGTGCCAGCAGCTCCAGGGTTTCTGGCTACACCTTC. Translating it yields CASSSRVSGYTF.

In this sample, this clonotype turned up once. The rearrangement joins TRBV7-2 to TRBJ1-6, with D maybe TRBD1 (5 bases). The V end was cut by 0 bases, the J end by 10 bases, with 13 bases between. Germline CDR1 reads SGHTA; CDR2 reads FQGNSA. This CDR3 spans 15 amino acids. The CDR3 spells CASSLAGDGLSPLHF. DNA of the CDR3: TGTGCCAGCAGCTTAGCGGGGGACGGTCTCTCACCCCTCCACTTT.

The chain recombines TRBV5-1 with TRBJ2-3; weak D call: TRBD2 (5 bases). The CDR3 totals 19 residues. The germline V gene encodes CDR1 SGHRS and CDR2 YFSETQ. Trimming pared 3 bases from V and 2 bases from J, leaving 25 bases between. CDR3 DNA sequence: TGCGCCAGCAGCTCCAACTTCCGAATCTACGGGGAAGACACAGATACGCAGTATTTT. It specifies CASSSNFRIYGEDTDTQYF.

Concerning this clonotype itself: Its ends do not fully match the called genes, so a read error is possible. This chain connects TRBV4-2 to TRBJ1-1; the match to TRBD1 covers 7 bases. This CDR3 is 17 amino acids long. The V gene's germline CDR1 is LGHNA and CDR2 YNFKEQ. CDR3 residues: CASSPGRLTGMNTEALF. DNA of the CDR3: TGTGCCAGCAGCCCAGGCCGTTTGACAGGGATGAACACTGAAGCTCTCTTT.

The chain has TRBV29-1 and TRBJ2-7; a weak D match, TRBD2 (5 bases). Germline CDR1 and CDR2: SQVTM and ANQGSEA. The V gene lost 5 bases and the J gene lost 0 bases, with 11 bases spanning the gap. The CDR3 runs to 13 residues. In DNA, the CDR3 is TGCAGCGTTTCGGGATTCCGCTCCTACGAGCAGTACTTC. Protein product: CSVSGFRSYEQYF.

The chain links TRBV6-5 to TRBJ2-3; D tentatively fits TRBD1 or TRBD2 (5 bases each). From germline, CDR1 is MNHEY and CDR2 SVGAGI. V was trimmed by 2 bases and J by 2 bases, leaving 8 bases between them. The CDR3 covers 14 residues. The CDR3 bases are TGTGCCAGCAGTTACGGGGGAGACACAGATACGCAGTATTTT. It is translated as CASSYGGDTDTQYF.

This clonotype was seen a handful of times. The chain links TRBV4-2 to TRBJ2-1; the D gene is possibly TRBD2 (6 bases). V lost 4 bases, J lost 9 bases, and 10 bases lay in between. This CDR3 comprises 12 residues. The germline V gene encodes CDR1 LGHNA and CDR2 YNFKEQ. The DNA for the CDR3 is TGTGCCAGCAGCCCCGCCGGGGGTGAGCAGTTCTTC. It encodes CASSPAGGEQFF.

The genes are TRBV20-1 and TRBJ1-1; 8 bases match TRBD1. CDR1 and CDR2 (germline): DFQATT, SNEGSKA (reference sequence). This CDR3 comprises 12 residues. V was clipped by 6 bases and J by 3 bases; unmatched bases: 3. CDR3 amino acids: CSAETGDTEAFF. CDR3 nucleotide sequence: TGCAGTGCAGAGACAGGGGACACTGAAGCTTTCTTT.

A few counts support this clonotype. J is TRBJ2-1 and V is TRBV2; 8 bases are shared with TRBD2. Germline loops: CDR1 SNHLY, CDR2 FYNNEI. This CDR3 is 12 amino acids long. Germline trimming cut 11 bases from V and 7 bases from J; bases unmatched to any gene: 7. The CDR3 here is CACRGGPNEQFF. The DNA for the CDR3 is TGTGCCTGCCGCGGGGGGCCTAATGAGCAGTTCTTC.

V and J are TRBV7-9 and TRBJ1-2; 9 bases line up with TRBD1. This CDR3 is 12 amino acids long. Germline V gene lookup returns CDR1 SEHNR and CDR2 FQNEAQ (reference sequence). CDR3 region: CVTGGRNYGYTF. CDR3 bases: TGTGTAACAGGGGGCCGCAACTATGGCTACACCTTC.